Included here is one T cell receptor beta chain sequence, with context. Its antigen is unidentified. This record belongs to a study of Tregs in tolerant kidney transplant recipients. Study-level findings and limits: The small number of patients limits these findings pending further validation.

Unstimulated regulatory T cells (CD4+CD25+CD127-), CD4+CD25- non-regulatory cells, CD4 and CD8 cells were FACS-sorted from thawed PBMCs. Here immunoSEQ multiplex PCR was the method, and the copy in TCRdb shows in-frame clones only, minus some. The sample includes under 300,000 clones, roughly four fifths of them seen just once. CDR3 length: 16 residues. Germline V gene sequence: CDR1 KGHSH, CDR2 LQKENI. Trimming pared 3 bases from V and 7 bases from J, leaving 22 bases between. The sequence derives from a human donor in good health. This sequence joins TRBV18 and TRBJ2-7, with D possibly being TRBD2 (6 bases). The sample consisted of CD4+ T cells from blood. The DNA for the CDR3 is TGTGCCAGCTCACCCTCGTTTCGAGGGGCTCGGGGGGAGCAGTACTTC. Amino acids: CASSPSFRGARGEQYF.